Described below is a single T cell receptor (beta chain) sequence and its context. The repertoire was sequenced with immunoSEQ multiplex PCR; TCRdb's copy has only in-frame clones and lacks some. The table lists roughly 13,000 clones, approximately 84% of them singletons, with approximately 11% in the top ten. The sample originates from a study of technical replicates of blood from several donors. The receptor comes from a human donor in good health. The sequenced material came from PBMCs.

CDR3 DNA sequence: TGCGCCAGCAGCTTGGGCGGGGGCGCTGGCTATGGCTACACCTTC. This gives the protein CASSLGGGAGYGYTF. V is TRBV5-1 and J is TRBJ1-2; perhaps TRBD1 as D (6 bases). CDR1 is SGHRS, CDR2 YFSETQ, per germline. V lost 0 bases to trimming and J lost 4 bases, with 13 bases between them. The CDR3 is 15 residues long.